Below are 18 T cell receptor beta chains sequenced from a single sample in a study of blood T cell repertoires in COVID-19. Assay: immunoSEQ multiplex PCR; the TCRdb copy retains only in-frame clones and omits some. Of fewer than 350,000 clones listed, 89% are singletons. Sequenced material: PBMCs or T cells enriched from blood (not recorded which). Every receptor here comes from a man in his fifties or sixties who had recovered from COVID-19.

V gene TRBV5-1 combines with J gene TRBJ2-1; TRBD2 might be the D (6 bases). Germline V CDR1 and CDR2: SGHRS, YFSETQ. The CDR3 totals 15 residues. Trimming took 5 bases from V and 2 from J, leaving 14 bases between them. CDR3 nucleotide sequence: TGCGCCAGCAGTTCCGGGAGCCCTACCTACAATGAGCAGTTCTTC. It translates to CASSSGSPTYNEQFF. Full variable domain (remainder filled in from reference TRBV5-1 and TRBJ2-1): KAGVTQTPRYLIKTRGQQVTLSCSPISGHRSVSWYQQTPGQGLQFLFEYFSETQRNKGNFPGRFSGRQFSNSRSEMNVSTLELGDSALYLCASSSGSPTYNEQFFGPGTRLTVL.

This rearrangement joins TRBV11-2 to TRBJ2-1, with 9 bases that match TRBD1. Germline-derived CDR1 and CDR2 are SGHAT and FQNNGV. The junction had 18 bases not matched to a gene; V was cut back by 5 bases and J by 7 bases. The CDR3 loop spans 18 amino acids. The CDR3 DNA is TGTGCCAGCAGCGGACCATGGACAGGGGATGTTACTTTGAATGAGCAGTTCTTC. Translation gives CASSGPWTGDVTLNEQFF.

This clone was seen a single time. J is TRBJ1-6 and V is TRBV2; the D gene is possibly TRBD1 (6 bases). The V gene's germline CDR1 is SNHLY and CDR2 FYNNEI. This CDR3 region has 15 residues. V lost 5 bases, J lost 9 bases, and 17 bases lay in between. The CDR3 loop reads CASSQGGGEASPLHF. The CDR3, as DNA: TGTGCCAGCAGTCAAGGGGGAGGAGAGGCTTCACCCCTCCACTTT.

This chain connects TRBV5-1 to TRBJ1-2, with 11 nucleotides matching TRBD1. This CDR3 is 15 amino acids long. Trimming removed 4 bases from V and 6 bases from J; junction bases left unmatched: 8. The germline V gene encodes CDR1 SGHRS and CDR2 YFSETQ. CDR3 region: CASSEGTGGVNGYTF. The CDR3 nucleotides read TGCGCCAGCAGCGAGGGGACAGGGGGAGTAAATGGCTACACCTTC.

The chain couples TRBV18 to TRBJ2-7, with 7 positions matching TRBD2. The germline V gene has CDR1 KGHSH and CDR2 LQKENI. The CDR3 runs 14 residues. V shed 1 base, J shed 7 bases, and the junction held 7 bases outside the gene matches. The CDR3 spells CASSPQAGGGEQYF. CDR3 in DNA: TGTGCCAGCTCACCACAGGCCGGGGGAGGGGAGCAGTACTTC.

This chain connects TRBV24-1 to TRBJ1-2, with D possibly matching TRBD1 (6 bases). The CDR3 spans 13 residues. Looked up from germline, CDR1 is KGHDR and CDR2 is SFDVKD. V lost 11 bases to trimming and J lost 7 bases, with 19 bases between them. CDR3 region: CAISGGAGPGYTF. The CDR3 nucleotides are TGTGCCATCAGCGGGGGGGCCGGGCCTGGCTACACCTTC.

This CDR3 is CAISVGGDEKLFF. CDR3 sequence (DNA): TGTGCCATCAGCGTAGGGGGAGATGAAAAACTGTTTTTT. The V gene is TRBV10-3, the J gene TRBJ1-4, with D perhaps matching TRBD1 (6 bases). The CDR3 has 13 residues. Germline assignment: CDR1 ENHRY and CDR2 SYGVKD. Trimming removed 6 bases from V and 6 bases from J, with 11 bases in between.

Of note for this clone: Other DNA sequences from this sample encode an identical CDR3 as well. The CDR3 reads CASSLPGENTEAFF. The CDR3, as DNA: TGTGCCAGCAGTTTGCCAGGGGAAAACACTGAAGCTTTCTTT. This chain links TRBV28 with TRBJ1-1; maybe TRBD1 (6 bases). Trimming took 3 bases from V and 2 from J, leaving 10 bases between them. Germline V gives CDR1 MDHEN, CDR2 SYDVKM. The CDR3 is 14 residues long.

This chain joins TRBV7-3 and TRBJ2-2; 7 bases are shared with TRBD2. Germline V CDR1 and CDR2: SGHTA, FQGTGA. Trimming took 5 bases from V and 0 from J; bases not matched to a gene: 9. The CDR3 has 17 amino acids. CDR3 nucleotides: TGTGCCAGCAGCCCCACCCCTCTAGCGGCGAACACCGGGGAGCTGTTTTTT. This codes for CASSPTPLAANTGELFF.

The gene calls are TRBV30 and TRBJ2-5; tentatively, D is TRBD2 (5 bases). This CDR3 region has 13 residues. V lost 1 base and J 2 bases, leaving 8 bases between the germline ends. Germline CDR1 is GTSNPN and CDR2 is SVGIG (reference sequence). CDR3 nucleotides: TGTGCCTGGAGTGCGGGATCTCAAGAGACCCAGTACTTC. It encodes CAWSAGSQETQYF.

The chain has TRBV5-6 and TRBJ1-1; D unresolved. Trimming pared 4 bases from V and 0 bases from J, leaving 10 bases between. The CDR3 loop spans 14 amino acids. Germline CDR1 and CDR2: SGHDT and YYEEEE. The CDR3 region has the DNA TGTGCCAGCAGCCCAAACAGAATGAACACTGAAGCTTTCTTT. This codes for CASSPNRMNTEAFF.

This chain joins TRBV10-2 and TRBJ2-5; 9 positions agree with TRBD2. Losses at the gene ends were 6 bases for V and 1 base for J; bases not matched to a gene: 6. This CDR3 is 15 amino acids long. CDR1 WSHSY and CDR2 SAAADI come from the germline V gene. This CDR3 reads CASRSGLALQETQYF. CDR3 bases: TGCGCCAGCAGGTCGGGACTAGCCCTCCAAGAGACCCAGTACTTC.

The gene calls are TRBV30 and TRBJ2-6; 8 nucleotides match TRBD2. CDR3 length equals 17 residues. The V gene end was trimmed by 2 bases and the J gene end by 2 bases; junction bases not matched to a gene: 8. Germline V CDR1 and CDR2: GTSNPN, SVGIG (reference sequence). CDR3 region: CAWSPLSGIAGANVLTF. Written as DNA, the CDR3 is TGTGCCTGGAGTCCTCTTAGCGGGATTGCTGGGGCCAACGTCCTGACTTTC.

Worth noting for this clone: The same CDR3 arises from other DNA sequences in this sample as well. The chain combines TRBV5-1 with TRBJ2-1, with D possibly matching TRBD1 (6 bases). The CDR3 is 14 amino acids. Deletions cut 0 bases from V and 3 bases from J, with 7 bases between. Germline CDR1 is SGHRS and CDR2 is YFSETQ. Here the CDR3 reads CASSLATGYNEQFF. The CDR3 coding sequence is TGCGCCAGCAGCTTGGCGACAGGCTACAATGAGCAGTTCTTC.

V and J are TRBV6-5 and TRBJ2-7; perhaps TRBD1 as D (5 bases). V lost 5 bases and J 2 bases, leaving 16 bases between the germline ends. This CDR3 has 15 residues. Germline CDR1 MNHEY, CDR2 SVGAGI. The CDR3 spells CASSPSGTGAYEQYF. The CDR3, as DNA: TGTGCCAGCAGTCCATCCGGTACAGGAGCCTACGAGCAGTACTTC.

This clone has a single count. DNA for the CDR3: TGTGCCAGCTCACCTAAATACGAGCAGTACTTC. Residues: CASSPKYEQYF. The chain employs TRBV18 and TRBJ2-7; D remains ambiguous. The germline V and J ends were trimmed by 3 bases and 4 bases, with 4 bases remaining between them. Germline lookup yields CDR1 KGHSH and CDR2 LQKENI. CDR3 length: 11 residues.

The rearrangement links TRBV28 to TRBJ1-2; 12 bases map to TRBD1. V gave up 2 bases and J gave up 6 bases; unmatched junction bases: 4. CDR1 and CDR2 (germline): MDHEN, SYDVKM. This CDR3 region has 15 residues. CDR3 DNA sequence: TGTGCCAGCAGTTTAGGGGGACAGGGGGCAGATGGCTACACCTTC. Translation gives CASSLGGQGADGYTF.

CDR3 residues: CASSLADSPYNEQFF. Here the CDR3 DNA reads TGCGCCAGCAGCTTAGCAGACAGTCCCTACAATGAGCAGTTCTTC. The rearrangement links TRBV5-1 to TRBJ2-1; D may be TRBD1 (5 bases). Germline CDR1 SGHRS, CDR2 YFSETQ. V gave up 2 bases and J gave up 2 bases, with 11 bases separating them. CDR3 length equals 15 residues.